Given below is one T cell receptor (beta chain) in context. TCR beta CDR3 regions were amplified from RNA transcripts. During a first-round RT-PCR of the TCR CDR3, the HTBI primer set was used. TCRdb reprocessed the multiplex PCR reads via MiXCR and lists one record per CDR3 protein. The table has 490,000 or so distinct CDR3 sequences, around 16% seen once; the top ten hold approximately 32%. The data were obtained in a study of T cells in Graves' hyperthyroidism and ophthalmopathy. V lost 6 bases to trimming and J lost 5 bases, with 19 bases between them. CDR3 length: 16 residues. Diagnostic assessment was based on clinical symptoms, serum thyroxine and TRAb, thyroid ultrasound and orbital computed tomography.

The sequenced sample consisted of blood. This receptor was identified in a woman in her 30s with Graves' ophthalmopathy. This chain uses TRBV12-3 or TRBV12-4 with TRBJ2-2, with D perhaps matching TRBD1 or TRBD2 (6 bases each). In nucleotides, the CDR3 is TGTGCCAGCAGCCATCCTGAGGGGGGCGGGACCGGGGAGCTGTTTTTT. This encodes CASSHPEGGGTGELFF.